Below, 5 T cell receptor beta chains from the same sample are listed, as sequenced in a study of T-cell memory formation after mild COVID-19. Via MiXCR, TCRdb re-called the 5' RACE reads, giving one row per CDR3 protein. The table has 50,000 or so distinct CDR3 sequences, 12% seen once. Sequences were obtained from PBMCs or a T cell subset sorted from them (not recorded which). The receptors shown here come from a man younger than 35 who had mild COVID-19 (a few samples of this study predate the infection). Cell type and time point are not known.

This clonotype was observed a few times. The CDR3 loop is CASSLDTLLKPNYGYTF. The CDR3 DNA reads as TGCGCCAGCAGCCTGGACACACTCCTTAAACCCAACTATGGCTACACCTTC. This chain uses TRBV5-1 with TRBJ1-2, with D tentatively TRBD1 (5 bases). The CDR3 runs to 17 residues. V lost 4 bases and J 2 bases, leaving 21 bases between the germline ends. Germline-derived CDR1 and CDR2 are SGHRS and YFSETQ. Supplemented by reference TRBV5-1 and TRBJ1-2, the full variable domain reads KAGVTQTPRYLIKTRGQQVTLSCSPISGHRSVSWYQQTPGQGLQFLFEYFSETQRNKGNFPGRFSGRQFSNSRSEMNVSTLELGDSALYLCASSLDTLLKPNYGYTFGSGTRLTVV.

This clonotype occurred a few times. J is TRBJ2-3 and V is TRBV4-1; TRBD2 matches at 9 bases. From germline, CDR1 is MGHRA and CDR2 YSYEKL. The V gene end was trimmed by 5 bases and the J gene end by 4 bases; junction bases not matched to a gene: 7. CDR3 size: 15 residues. The CDR3 loop is CASSDLAGYSDTQYF. CDR3 DNA: TGCGCCAGCAGCGACCTAGCGGGATACTCAGATACGCAGTATTTT.

The sample holds a few counts of this clonotype. The chain couples TRBV9 to TRBJ2-1; D might be TRBD1 (6 bases). Germline loops: CDR1 SGDLS, CDR2 YYNGEE. The CDR3 has 13 amino acids. V was clipped by 4 bases and J by 7 bases, with 12 bases between them. This CDR3 reads CASSIQGANEQFF. The DNA of the CDR3 is TGTGCCAGCAGCATACAGGGAGCTAATGAGCAGTTCTTC.

This clonotype was seen many times. The genes are TRBV7-2 and TRBJ2-5, with TRBD2 matching over 9 bases. Germline V CDR1 and CDR2: SGHTA, FQGNSA. V gave up 0 bases and J gave up 4 bases; unmatched junction bases: 6. The length of the CDR3 is 16 residues. The DNA for the CDR3 is TGTGCCAGCAGCTTAGCTAGCGGGGGTAGGGTAGAGACCCAGTACTTC. Its protein is CASSLASGGRVETQYF.

The V call is TRBV7-7, the J call TRBJ2-5; 9 bases are shared with TRBD1. V lost 11 bases, J lost 4 bases, and 8 bases stayed unmatched. From germline, CDR1 is SSHAT and CDR2 FNYEAQ (reference sequence). This CDR3 is built from 13 residues. The CDR3 bases are TGTGCCTGCGGACAGGGGAGGATAGAGACCCAGTACTTC. It encodes CACGQGRIETQYF.